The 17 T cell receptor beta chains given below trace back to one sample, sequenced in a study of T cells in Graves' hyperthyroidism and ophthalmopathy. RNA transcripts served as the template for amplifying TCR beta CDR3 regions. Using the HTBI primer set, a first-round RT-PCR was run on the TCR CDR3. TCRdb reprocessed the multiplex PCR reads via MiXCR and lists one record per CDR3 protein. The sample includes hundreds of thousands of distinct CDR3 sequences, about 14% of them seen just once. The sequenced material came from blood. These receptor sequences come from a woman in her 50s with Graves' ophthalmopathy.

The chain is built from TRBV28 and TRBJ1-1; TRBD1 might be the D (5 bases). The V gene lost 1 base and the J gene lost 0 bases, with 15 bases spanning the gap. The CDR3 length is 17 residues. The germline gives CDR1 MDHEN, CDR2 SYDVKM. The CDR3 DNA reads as TGTGCCAGCAGTTTATTTAGGGGCGCGGGTATGAACACTGAAGCTTTCTTT. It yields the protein CASSLFRGAGMNTEAFF.

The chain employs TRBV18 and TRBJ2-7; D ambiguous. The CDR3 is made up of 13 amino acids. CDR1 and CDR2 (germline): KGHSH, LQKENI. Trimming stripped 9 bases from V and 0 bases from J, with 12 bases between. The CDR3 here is CASKNTTSYEQYF. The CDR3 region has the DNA TGTGCCAGTAAAAACACCACCTCCTACGAGCAGTACTTC. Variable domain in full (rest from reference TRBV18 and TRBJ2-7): NAGVMQNPRHLVRRRGQEARLRCSPMKGHSHVYWYRQLPEEGLKFMVYLQKENIIDESGMPKERFSAEFPKEGPSILRIQQVVRGDSAAYFCASKNTTSYEQYFGPGTRLTVT.

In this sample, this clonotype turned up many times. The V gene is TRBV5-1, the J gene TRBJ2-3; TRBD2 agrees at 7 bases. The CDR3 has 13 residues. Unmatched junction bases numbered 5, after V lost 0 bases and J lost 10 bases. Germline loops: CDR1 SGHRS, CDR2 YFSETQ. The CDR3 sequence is CASSLVEGRAQYF. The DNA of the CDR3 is TGCGCCAGCAGCTTGGTGGAGGGGAGGGCGCAGTATTTT.

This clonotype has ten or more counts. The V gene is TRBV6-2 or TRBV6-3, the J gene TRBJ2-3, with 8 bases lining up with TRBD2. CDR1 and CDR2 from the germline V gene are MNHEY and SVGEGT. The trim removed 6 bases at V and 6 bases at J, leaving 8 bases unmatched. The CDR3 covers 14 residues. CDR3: CASRARGGLDTQYF. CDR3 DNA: TGTGCCAGCAGAGCCCGCGGGGGGCTTGATACGCAGTATTTT.

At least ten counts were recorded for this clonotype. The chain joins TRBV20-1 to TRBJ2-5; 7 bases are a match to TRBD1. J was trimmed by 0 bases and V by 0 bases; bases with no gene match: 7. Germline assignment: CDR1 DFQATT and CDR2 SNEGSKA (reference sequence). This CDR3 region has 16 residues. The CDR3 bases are TGCAGTGCTAGAGATAGGGGACAGCAGTACCAAGAGACCCAGTACTTC. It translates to CSARDRGQQYQETQYF.

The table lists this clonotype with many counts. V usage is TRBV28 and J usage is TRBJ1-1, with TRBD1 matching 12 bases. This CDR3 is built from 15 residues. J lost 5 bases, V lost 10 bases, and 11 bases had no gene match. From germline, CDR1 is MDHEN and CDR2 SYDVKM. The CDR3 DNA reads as TGTGCCACCGCCCGCCGGGACAGGGGGCATACTGAAGCTTTCTTT. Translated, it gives CATARRDRGHTEAFF.

CDR3 in DNA: TGTGCCAGCAGCTTAGACGTGACGCGGATAGCTGGGGAGCTGTTTTTT. Residues: CASSLDVTRIAGELFF. This rearrangement joins TRBV7-2 to TRBJ2-2; D unclear. This CDR3 is built from 16 residues. Germline V CDR1 and CDR2: SGHTA, FQGNSA. The V and J ends lost 1 base and 8 bases respectively, with 17 bases between them.

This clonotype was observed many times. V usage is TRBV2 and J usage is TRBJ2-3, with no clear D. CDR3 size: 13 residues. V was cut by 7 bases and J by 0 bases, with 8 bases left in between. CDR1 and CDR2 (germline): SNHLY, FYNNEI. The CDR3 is CASMAGSTDTQYF. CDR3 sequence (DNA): TGTGCCAGCATGGCAGGTAGCACAGATACGCAGTATTTT.

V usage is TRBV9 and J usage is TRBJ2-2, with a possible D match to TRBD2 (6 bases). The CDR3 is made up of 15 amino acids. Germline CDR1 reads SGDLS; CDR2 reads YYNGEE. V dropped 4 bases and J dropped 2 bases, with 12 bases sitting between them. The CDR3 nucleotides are TGTGCCAGCAGCCTTAGCGGATTTAACACCGGGGAGCTGTTTTTT. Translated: CASSLSGFNTGELFF.

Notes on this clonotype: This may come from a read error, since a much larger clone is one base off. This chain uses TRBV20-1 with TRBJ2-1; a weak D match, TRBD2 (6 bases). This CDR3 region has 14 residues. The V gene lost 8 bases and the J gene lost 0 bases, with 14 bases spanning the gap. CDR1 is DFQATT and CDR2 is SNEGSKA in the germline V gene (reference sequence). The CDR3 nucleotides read TGCAGTTCATACCGGGAGCGCTCCTACAATGAGCAGTTCTTC. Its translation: CSSYRERSYNEQFF.

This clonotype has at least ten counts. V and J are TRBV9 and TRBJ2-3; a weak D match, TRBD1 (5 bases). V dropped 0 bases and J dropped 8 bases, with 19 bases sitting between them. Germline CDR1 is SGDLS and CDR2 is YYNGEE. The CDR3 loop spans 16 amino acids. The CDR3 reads CASSVGQQGSVGTQYF. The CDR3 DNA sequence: TGTGCCAGCAGCGTAGGCCAGCAGGGTTCGGTCGGTACGCAGTATTTT.

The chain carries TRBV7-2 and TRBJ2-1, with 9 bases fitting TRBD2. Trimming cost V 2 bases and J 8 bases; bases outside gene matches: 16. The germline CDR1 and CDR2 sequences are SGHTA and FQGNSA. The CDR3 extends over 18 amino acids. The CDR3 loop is CASSLTRREGDWADEQFF. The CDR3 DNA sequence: TGTGCCAGCAGCTTAACCCGGCGGGAGGGAGATTGGGCGGATGAGCAGTTCTTC. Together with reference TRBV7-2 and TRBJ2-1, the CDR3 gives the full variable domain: GAGVSQSPSNKVTEKGKDVELRCDPISGHTALYWYRQSLGQGLEFLIYFQGNSAPDKSGLPSDRFSAERTGGSVSTLTIQRTQQEDSAVYLCASSLTRREGDWADEQFFGPGTRLTVL.

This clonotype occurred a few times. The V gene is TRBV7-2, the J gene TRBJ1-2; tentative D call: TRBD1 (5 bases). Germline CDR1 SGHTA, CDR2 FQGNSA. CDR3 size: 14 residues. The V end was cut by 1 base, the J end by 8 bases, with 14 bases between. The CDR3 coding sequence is TGTGCCAGCAGCTTAGTGGCAGGGTCATACGGCTACACCTTC. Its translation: CASSLVAGSYGYTF.

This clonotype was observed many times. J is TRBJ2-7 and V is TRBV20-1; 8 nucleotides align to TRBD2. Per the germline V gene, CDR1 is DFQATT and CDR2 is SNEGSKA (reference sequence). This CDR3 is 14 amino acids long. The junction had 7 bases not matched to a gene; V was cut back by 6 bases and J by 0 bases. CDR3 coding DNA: TGCAGTGCGGGGGGGACTAGAAGCTCCTACGAGCAGTACTTC. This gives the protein CSAGGTRSSYEQYF.

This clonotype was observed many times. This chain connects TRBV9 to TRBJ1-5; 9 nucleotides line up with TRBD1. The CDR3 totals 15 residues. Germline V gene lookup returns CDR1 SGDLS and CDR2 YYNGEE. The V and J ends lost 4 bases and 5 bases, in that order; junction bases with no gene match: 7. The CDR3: CASSPPGTGHQPQHF. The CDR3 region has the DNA TGTGCCAGCAGCCCCCCGGGGACAGGGCATCAGCCCCAGCATTTT.

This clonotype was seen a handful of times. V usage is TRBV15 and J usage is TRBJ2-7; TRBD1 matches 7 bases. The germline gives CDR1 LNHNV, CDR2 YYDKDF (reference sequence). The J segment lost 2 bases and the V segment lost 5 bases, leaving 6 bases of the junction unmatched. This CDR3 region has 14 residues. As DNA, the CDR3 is TGTGCCACCAGCTTATGGACAGGAACCTACGAGCAGTACTTC. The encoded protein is CATSLWTGTYEQYF. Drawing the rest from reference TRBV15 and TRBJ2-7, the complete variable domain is DAMVIQNPRYQVTQFGKPVTLSCSQTLNHNVMYWYQQKSSQAPKLLFHYYDKDFNNEADTPDNFQSRRPNTSFCFLDIRSPGLGDTAMYLCATSLWTGTYEQYFGPGTRLTVT.

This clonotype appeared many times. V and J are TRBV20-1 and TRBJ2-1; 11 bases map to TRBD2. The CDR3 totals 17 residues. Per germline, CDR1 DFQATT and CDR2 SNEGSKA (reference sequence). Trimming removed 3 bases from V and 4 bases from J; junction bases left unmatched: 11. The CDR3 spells CSARAGASGRIYNEQFF. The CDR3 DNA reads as TGCAGTGCTAGGGCAGGGGCTAGCGGGAGGATATACAATGAGCAGTTCTTC.